This T cell receptor (beta chain) was recorded in a study of T cells in narcolepsy. Concerning this clone: What it binds is unknown.

The repertoire was sequenced with immunoSEQ multiplex PCR; TCRdb's copy has only in-frame clones and lacks some. The sample lists tens of thousands of clones, around 87% seen once, with roughly 0.89% in the top ten. Germline V lookup: CDR1 SGHDT, CDR2 YYEEEE. CDR3 length: 14 residues. Germline trimming cut 4 bases from V and 6 bases from J; bases unmatched to any gene: 6. Whole-study findings and limits: Healthy controls reportedly lacked the autoreactive clonotypes serially found in patients' blood. Some memory CD4+ repertoires had no autoreactive clone sequences. Same-patient CSF and blood CD4+ T cell clonotypes included HCRT-specific and TRIB2-specific autoreactive ones.

The chain combines TRBV5-6 with TRBJ1-2, with 10 bases matching TRBD1. Sequenced sample: memory (CD45RA-) CD4+ T cells from blood. This clonotype was sampled from a human donor in good health. The CDR3 coding sequence is TGTGCCAGCAGCCCGGGACAGGGGTTCCATGGCTACACCTTC. Protein sequence: CASSPGQGFHGYTF.